A single sample gave rise to the 7 T cell receptor beta chains below, sequenced in a study of spatial heterogeneity in lung cancer. TCRdb itself ran the 5' RACE reads through MiXCR, one entry per CDR3 protein. The repertoire holds about 7,900 distinct CDR3 sequences, with roughly 4.5% as singletons. Time point reported: sample taken at primary tumor resection. In each case, whole RNA from tumor, nontumor lung or frozen PBMC was sequenced unsorted. Material: PBMCs, obtained at surgery. The origin of the receptors is a male donor with early-stage non-small cell lung cancer.

This clonotype was found many times. This beta chain is a stray sequence in a library constructed for alpha chains; its clone size is not meaningful. This chain joins TRBV6-1 and TRBJ1-4, with a tentative D call TRBD1 (5 bases). Between the trimmed V and J ends, which lost 4 bases and 7 bases, there was a span of 13 bases. The V gene's germline CDR1 is MNHNS and CDR2 SASEGT. The CDR3 covers 14 residues. In DNA, the CDR3 is TGTGCCAGCAGTGTCGGAGGGGTTGGTGAAAAACTGTTTTTT. Its protein is CASSVGGVGEKLFF.

This clonotype was seen ten or more times. This beta chain is an unintended read in a library built for alpha chains; its size means little. The rearrangement uses TRBV27 and TRBJ2-2, with D tentatively TRBD1 (5 bases). The CDR3 is made up of 13 amino acids. V dropped 2 bases and J dropped 7 bases, with 8 bases sitting between them. In germline, CDR1 is MNHEY, CDR2 SMNVEV (reference sequence). CDR3 nucleotide sequence: TGTGCCAGCAGTTTAGGGGCGATCGGGGAGCTGTTTTTT. Its protein product is CASSLGAIGELFF.

There are many counts of this clonotype. This beta chain appears as a stray read in a library generated for alpha chains; its size is not informative. The chain employs TRBV5-6 and TRBJ1-2; the D is unclear. The V end lost 6 bases, the J end lost 2 bases, and 17 bases lay between the germline ends. The germline CDR1 and CDR2 sequences are SGHDT and YYEEEE. The CDR3 is made up of 15 amino acids. The CDR3 nucleotides are TGTGCCAGCAACCCTGAAATCGGGAGAAACTATGGCTACACCTTC. This codes for CASNPEIGRNYGYTF.

This clonotype has only a few counts. Because the library targeted alpha chains, this beta chain is an off-target read whose size means little. The chain is built from TRBV7-9 and TRBJ2-1, with D unresolved. The CDR3 length is 13 residues. The germline V and J ends were trimmed by 2 bases and 9 bases, with 11 bases remaining between them. Germline CDR1 and CDR2: SEHNR and FQNEAQ (reference sequence). This CDR3 reads CASSLRDNSEQFF. For the CDR3, the DNA is TGTGCCAGCAGCTTAAGGGATAATAGTGAGCAGTTCTTC.

This clonotype occurred many times. This beta chain turned up in a library designed for alpha chains; as an off-target read, its abundance says little. The chain recombines TRBV4-2 with TRBJ2-7; D is unclear. This CDR3 is 13 amino acids long. Germline V gene sequence: CDR1 LGHNA, CDR2 YNFKEQ. Trimming cost V 0 bases and J 4 bases, with 7 bases left between them. The CDR3 DNA sequence: TGTGCCAGCAGCCAAGAATCGTTTTACGAGCAGTACTTC. It is translated as CASSQESFYEQYF.

On this clonotype: This beta chain lies outside the target of a library built for alpha chains; its clone size means little. The V and J genes are TRBV18 and TRBJ2-7; no clear D gene. V was clipped by 3 bases and J by 3 bases, with 15 bases between them. Germline lookup yields CDR1 KGHSH and CDR2 LQKENI. This CDR3 has 15 residues. As DNA, the CDR3 is TGTGCCAGCTCACCCCTTGACAAGAGGAGCTACGAGCAGTACTTC. Its protein is CASSPLDKRSYEQYF.

Many counts were recorded for this clonotype. This beta chain is off target for a library built for alpha chains, so its abundance means little. The CDR3 nucleotides are TGCGCCAGCAGTCGCGGACAGTCAGATACGCAGTATTTT. Protein product: CASSRGQSDTQYF. The chain employs TRBV10-1 and TRBJ2-3, with D maybe TRBD1 (6 bases). V was cut by 5 bases and J by 4 bases, with 10 bases left in between. The CDR3 loop spans 13 amino acids. CDR1 and CDR2 (germline): WNHNN, SYGVQD (reference sequence).